The 25 T cell receptor beta chains below all came from one sample that was sequenced in a study of identical twins. TCRdb re-analysed the 5' RACE reads in MiXCR, keeping a single row per CDR3 protein. The table shows more than 1.5 million distinct CDR3 sequences, with roughly 35% occurring only once. The sample was cord blood. Receptors originate from a newborn girl in good health.

In its sample, this clonotype was seen a few times. The chain joins TRBV11-2 to TRBJ1-1; 7 positions match TRBD1. The CDR3 extends over 15 amino acids. CDR1 and CDR2 (germline): SGHAT, FQNNGV. With V trimmed by 3 bases and J by 3 bases, 7 bases remained unmatched. DNA for the CDR3: TGTGCCAGCAGCTTTGCGGCAGGGGGAGACACTGAAGCTTTCTTT. This encodes CASSFAAGGDTEAFF.

This clonotype was counted between two and nine times. The chain employs TRBV24-1 and TRBJ1-2, with D possibly TRBD1 on 6 matching bases. CDR1 and CDR2 from the germline V gene are KGHDR and SFDVKD. The V end lost 4 bases, the J end lost 3 bases, and 11 bases lay between the germline ends. The length of the CDR3 is 14 residues. CDR3 sequence reads: CATSESGTYYGYTF. The DNA for the CDR3 is TGTGCCACCAGTGAGTCCGGGACATACTATGGCTACACCTTC.

This clonotype has just a few counts. The CDR3 spells CASSPNRFVGTNVLTF. The CDR3 DNA reads as TGTGCCAGCTCACCGAACAGGTTTGTGGGTACCAACGTCCTGACTTTC. This rearrangement joins TRBV18 to TRBJ2-6; tentatively, D is TRBD1 (5 bases). Trimming removed 3 bases at V and 8 bases at J, with 17 bases between. The CDR3 covers 16 residues. The germline V gene encodes CDR1 KGHSH and CDR2 LQKENI.

This clonotype was seen only a few times. J is TRBJ2-1 and V is TRBV20-1; tentatively, D is TRBD2 (5 bases). The germline V and J ends were trimmed by 6 bases and 2 bases, with 11 bases remaining between them. Germline V CDR1 and CDR2: DFQATT, SNEGSKA (reference sequence). This CDR3 has 13 residues. The CDR3 DNA reads as TGCAGTGCGAAACTAGGCCCCTACAATGAGCAGTTCTTC. Translated, it gives CSAKLGPYNEQFF.

This chain uses TRBV29-1 with TRBJ2-2; D might be TRBD1 or TRBD2, each matching 5 bases. V dropped 6 bases and J dropped 5 bases, with 19 bases sitting between them. The CDR3 consists of 15 residues. The germline V gene has CDR1 SQVTM and CDR2 ANQGSEA. CDR3 loop: CSVGWDLTGTGELFF. CDR3 sequence (DNA): TGCAGCGTCGGTTGGGACCTCACGGGGACCGGGGAGCTGTTTTTT.

This clonotype has a count of ten or more. As DNA, the CDR3 is TGCAGTGCTACTGGGGCCAAAGAGACCCAGTACTTC. Its protein product is CSATGAKETQYF. The chain joins TRBV20-1 to TRBJ2-5, with D possibly TRBD1 on 5 matching bases. CDR1 DFQATT and CDR2 SNEGSKA come from the germline V gene (reference sequence). The length of the CDR3 is 12 residues. The V gene lost 4 bases and the J gene lost 3 bases, with 9 bases spanning the gap.

The V gene is TRBV20-1, the J gene TRBJ2-3; TRBD1 might be the D (5 bases). V gave up 2 bases and J gave up 6 bases, with 12 bases separating them. CDR3 size: 13 residues. The germline V gene encodes CDR1 DFQATT and CDR2 SNEGSKA (reference sequence). CDR3 amino acids: CSARSGAIDTQYF. In nucleotides, the CDR3 is TGCAGTGCTAGAAGTGGGGCCATTGATACGCAGTATTTT.

This chain connects TRBV20-1 to TRBJ1-4, with 10 bases matching TRBD1. After removal of 4 bases from V and 7 bases from J, the junction contained 3 bases not matched to a gene. The CDR3 loop spans 13 amino acids. Germline V gives CDR1 DFQATT, CDR2 SNEGSKA (reference sequence). The CDR3 loop reads CSATDRGIEKLFF. Written as DNA, the CDR3 is TGCAGTGCTACGGACAGGGGGATTGAAAAACTGTTTTTT.

This chain links TRBV20-1 with TRBJ2-1; D might be TRBD2 (5 bases). Germline loops: CDR1 DFQATT, CDR2 SNEGSKA (reference sequence). This CDR3 is built from 13 residues. Trimming pared 1 base from V and 5 bases from J, leaving 9 bases between. CDR3 sequence reads: CSARGLTNNEQFF. CDR3 bases: TGCAGTGCTAGAGGACTAACAAACAATGAGCAGTTCTTC.

This clonotype was found a few times. The chain joins TRBV29-1 to TRBJ1-2, with D possibly matching TRBD1 (5 bases). V gave up 4 bases and J gave up 8 bases, with 17 bases separating them. Germline lookup yields CDR1 SQVTM and CDR2 ANQGSEA. This CDR3 is built from 13 residues. The DNA for the CDR3 is TGCAGCGTTGGTGGGCCCACTCAGGGCGGCTACACCTTC. Encoded protein: CSVGGPTQGGYTF.

This chain uses TRBV29-1 with TRBJ1-2, with 7 bases that match TRBD1. Germline loops: CDR1 SQVTM, CDR2 ANQGSEA. The V gene end was trimmed by 6 bases and the J gene end by 8 bases; junction bases not matched to a gene: 12. CDR3 length: 13 residues. The CDR3 DNA follows: TGCAGCGTACGAAAGACAGGGTTGGGAGGCTACACCTTC. This encodes CSVRKTGLGGYTF.

The chain's CDR3 is CSANSGENYEQYF. For the CDR3, the DNA is TGCAGTGCCAATAGCGGGGAGAACTACGAGCAGTACTTC. The rearrangement links TRBV20-1 to TRBJ2-7, with TRBD2 matching over 8 bases. J was trimmed by 3 bases and V by 6 bases; bases with no gene match: 7. This CDR3 region has 13 residues. The germline V gene has CDR1 DFQATT and CDR2 SNEGSKA (reference sequence).

About this clonotype itself: A much larger clone sits a single nucleotide away, making a read error possible. The chain couples TRBV27 to TRBJ2-1; no reliable D call. Per the germline V gene, CDR1 is MNHEY and CDR2 is SMNVEV (reference sequence). The length of the CDR3 is 14 residues. The CDR3 nucleotides read TGTGCCAGCAGTTTAGGATACTCCTACGATGAGCAGTTCTTC. Protein product: CASSLGYSYDEQFF.

This clonotype came up many times. This chain links TRBV7-9 with TRBJ2-3; TRBD2 aligns across 10 bases. This CDR3 spans 13 amino acids. V was clipped by 3 bases and J by 6 bases; unmatched bases: 0. Looked up from germline, CDR1 is SEHNR and CDR2 is FQNEAQ (reference sequence). The CDR3 reads CASSLTSGDTQYF. As DNA, the CDR3 is TGTGCCAGCAGCTTGACTAGCGGGGATACGCAGTATTTT.

This clonotype was recorded only once. The chain joins TRBV5-1 to TRBJ1-6, with 8 bases identical to TRBD1. Germline CDR1 is SGHRS and CDR2 is YFSETQ. The J segment lost 9 bases and the V segment lost 4 bases, leaving 15 bases of the junction unmatched. The CDR3 totals 17 residues. The CDR3 here is CASSRSFGQGSGSPLHF. The CDR3 nucleotides are TGCGCCAGCAGCAGGAGTTTTGGACAGGGCAGTGGTTCACCCCTCCACTTT.

The chain joins TRBV11-2 to TRBJ2-5; D gene ambiguous. The J call could be wrong; TRBJ2-7 is a better fit for the DNA end. From germline, CDR1 is SGHAT and CDR2 FQNNGV. The length of the CDR3 is 13 residues. The CDR3 region is CASSSIRNYEQYF. CDR3 DNA sequence: TGTGCCAGCAGCTCCATCCGGAACTACGAGCAGTACTTC.

The rearrangement joins TRBV4-2 to TRBJ1-4; no firm D call. The V end was cut by 1 base, the J end by 0 bases, with 12 bases between. This CDR3 is 17 amino acids long. From germline, CDR1 is LGHNA and CDR2 YNFKEQ. CDR3 coding DNA: TGTGCCAGCAGCCAAGTTCCCGGGCGAACAACTAATGAAAAACTGTTTTTT. The encoded protein is CASSQVPGRTTNEKLFF.

This clonotype came up a few times. V is TRBV2 and J is TRBJ2-3; D unresolved. CDR3 size: 14 residues. The germline V gene encodes CDR1 SNHLY and CDR2 FYNNEI. The V end lost 3 bases, the J end lost 2 bases, and 9 bases lay between the germline ends. CDR3 DNA: TGTGCCAGCAGTGAGAGGATTAACACAGATACGCAGTATTTT. Its protein product is CASSERINTDTQYF.

The chain uses TRBV19 and TRBJ1-5; D gene unclear. The ends were cut back, 7 bases at V and 0 bases at J, with 13 bases in the middle. The CDR3 is 15 residues long. Germline V gene lookup returns CDR1 LNHDA and CDR2 SQIVND (reference sequence). In DNA form, the CDR3 reads TGTGCCAGTACCGCCATGGGGTTTAGCAATCAGCCCCAGCATTTT. Protein product: CASTAMGFSNQPQHF.

This clonotype appeared a few times. The gene calls are TRBV7-8 and TRBJ1-5, with 7 positions matching TRBD1. J lost 1 base, V lost 4 bases, and 4 bases had no gene match. CDR3 length: 15 residues. Germline V lookup: CDR1 SGHVS, CDR2 FQNEAQ. The CDR3 sequence: CASSYDRASNQPQHF. CDR3 in DNA: TGTGCCAGCAGCTATGACAGGGCAAGCAATCAGCCCCAGCATTTT.

This clonotype was counted only a few times. The chain employs TRBV5-1 and TRBJ2-7; D is uncertain. The length of the CDR3 is 14 residues. The ends were cut back, 5 bases at V and 0 bases at J, with 12 bases in the middle. CDR1 is SGHRS, CDR2 YFSETQ, per germline. The CDR3 DNA is TGCGCCAGCAGAGATGGTACCGGCTCCTACGAGCAGTACTTC. Translation gives CASRDGTGSYEQYF.

The chain recombines TRBV28 with TRBJ1-5, with D possibly matching TRBD1 (5 bases). CDR1 and CDR2 from the germline V gene are MDHEN and SYDVKM. The CDR3 is 14 amino acids. V lost 4 bases, J lost 7 bases, and 14 bases lay in between. CDR3 in amino acids: CASSSAGPGQPQHF. In nucleotides, the CDR3 is TGTGCCAGCAGTTCAGCAGGGCCAGGGCAGCCCCAGCATTTT.

This chain connects TRBV7-2 to TRBJ1-5; TRBD1 matches 7 bases. Germline V gene sequence: CDR1 SGHTA, CDR2 FQGNSA. V lost 1 base to trimming and J lost 7 bases; unmatched junction nucleotides: 7. The CDR3 has 15 residues. CDR3 bases: TGTGCCAGCAGCTTAGAGAGACAGGGCTGGCAGCCCCAGCATTTT. This gives the protein CASSLERQGWQPQHF. Full variable domain (outside the CDR3, taken from reference TRBV7-2 and TRBJ1-5): GAGVSQSPSNKVTEKGKDVELRCDPISGHTALYWYRQSLGQGLEFLIYFQGNSAPDKSGLPSDRFSAERTGGSVSTLTIQRTQQEDSAVYLCASSLERQGWQPQHFGDGTRLSIL.

The chain has TRBV12-3 or TRBV12-4 and TRBJ2-7; D is unclear. The CDR3 is 11 amino acids. V was cut by 8 bases and J by 7 bases, with 12 bases left in between. The DNA for the CDR3 is TGTGCCAGCTGTGCCTACAATGAGCAGTACTTC. Its protein is CASCAYNEQYF.

Ten or more counts support this clonotype. The chain recombines TRBV29-1 with TRBJ2-1; 7 positions agree with TRBD2. Germline V lookup: CDR1 SQVTM, CDR2 ANQGSEA. The trim removed 7 bases at V and 0 bases at J, leaving 6 bases unmatched. CDR3 length: 14 amino acids. In nucleotides, the CDR3 is TGCAGCGCCCGACTAGCCCGCTCCTACAATGAGCAGTTCTTC. It encodes CSARLARSYNEQFF.